The clone carrying this T cell receptor (beta chain) was counted at least ten times. The antigen is undetermined. TCRdb independently ran MiXCR on the PCR reads; one entry per CDR3 protein. This table has about 10,000 distinct CDR3 sequences, roughly 19% appearing once. The sorting of naive CD8 T cells used the CD8+CD4-CCR7+CD45RA+ phenotype. This sample was taken from a study of molecular identifiers for immune sequencing clone quantification. Study outcomes and limitations: Spiked Jurkat TCR RNA equivalent to one cell reportedly surfaced among some 1 million naive cells. Whereas naive cells kept under 1% of molecules in clones above 20 RNA copies, such clones held over 97% in effectors. Clone sizes that are highly expanded could be underestimated when identical TCR molecules share a barcode.

Trimming at V came to 2 bases and at J to 4 bases, leaving 7 bases not matched to a gene. Germline V gives CDR1 SEHNR, CDR2 FQNEAQ (reference sequence). This CDR3 has 15 amino acids. What was sequenced was naive CD8+ T cells from blood, with Jurkat cell RNA spiked in. As to subset: FACS-sorted CD8+CD4-CCR7+CD45RA+ naive T cells. V and J are TRBV7-9 and TRBJ2-7; 8 bases are shared with TRBD1. The receptor's source is a human donor in good health. Some libraries in this study had Jurkat cell RNA spiked in. CDR3 DNA sequence: TGTGCCAGCAGCTTATTGTCAGGACAGGGTTACGAGCAGTACTTC. Protein sequence: CASSLLSGQGYEQYF.